A selection of T cell receptor beta chains follows, all from one sample in a study of cytotoxic CD8 clonotypes in ibrutinib-treated CLL. Repertoires were generated with immunoSEQ multiplex PCR, while TCRdb's copy carries only in-frame clones and drops some. The sample contains roughly 150,000 clones, roughly 90% of which appear only once. Sequenced here: PBMCs, sampled at disease progression, from a patient treated with ibrutinib. All receptors derive from a human donor with chronic lymphocytic leukemia. CDR3s include the opening cysteine and the closing phenylalanine or tryptophan. Fields, in order: clone size, V gene, D gene, J gene, CDR3 DNA, CDR3 protein. The D gene is left open where the match is weak. Not all rows give a size; the values are once, few, many and, for expanded clones, a class.

>NA|TRBV11-2|TRBD1|TRBJ1-2
TGTGCCAGCAGCTCACACGACAGGGGGGAATATGGCTACACCTTC
CASSSHDRGEYGYTF
>NA|TRBV28|NA|TRBJ2-5
TGTGCCAGCAGTTGGAAGGAGACCCAGTACTTC
CASSWKETQYF
>NA|TRBV28|NA|TRBJ1-1
TGTGCCACCCGCGAGAACACTGAAGCTTTCTTT
CATRENTEAFF
>few|TRBV2|NA|TRBJ1-5
TGTGCCAGCAGTCTCGCGTCGCGACCCCAGCATTTT
CASSLASRPQHF
>NA|TRBV27|NA|TRBJ2-3
TGTGCCAGCAGTTTACGCAAGGCTTCAGATACGCAGTATTTT
CASSLRKASDTQYF
>NA|TRBV9|TRBD2|TRBJ2-3
TGTGCCAGCATGAGAGCGGGGAACACAGATACGCAGTATTTT
CASMRAGNTDTQYF
>few|TRBV6-6|TRBD2|TRBJ2-7
TGTGCCAGCTGGGGACTAGCGGGAGCCGAGCAGTACTTC
CASWGLAGAEQYF
>NA|TRBV28|TRBD2|TRBJ2-1
TGTGCCAGCAGTTTAGTGGCTAGCGGGAGTTGGGGGGAGCAGTTCTTC
CASSLVASGSWGEQFF
>NA|TRBV11-2|NA|TRBJ2-5
TGTGCCAGCAGCTTAGGCGGACTGGGGGGGACCCAGTACTTC
CASSLGGLGGTQYF
>NA|TRBV5-1|NA|TRBJ1-3
TGCGCCAGCAGTAGCGACAGGAACTCTGGAAACACCATATATTTT
CASSSDRNSGNTIYF
>NA|TRBV29-1|TRBD1|TRBJ2-7
TGCAGCGTTAAGGTACAGGGGGCAAACGAGCAGTACTTC
CSVKVQGANEQYF
>NA|TRBV14|NA|TRBJ1-1
TGTGCCAGCAGCCTCGACATGAACACTGAAGCTTTCTTT
CASSLDMNTEAFF
>NA|TRBV4-1|NA|TRBJ2-7
TGCGCCAGCAGCCCAGGGTGGTCGACCGCTAGCTCCTACGAGCAGTACTTC
CASSPGWSTASSYEQYF
>NA|TRBV12-1|NA|TRBJ2-3
TGTGCCAGCAGCTGGACTAGCGGGAGAAATAAACATACGCAGTATTTT
CASSWTSGRNKHTQYF
>NA|TRBV9|TRBD2|TRBJ2-1
TGTGCCAGCAGCGCGACTAGCGGGAAGTACAATGAGCAGTTCTTC
CASSATSGKYNEQFF
>NA|TRBV6-5|TRBD1|TRBJ2-3
TGTGCCAGCAGTTTAGACAGGGGGCGCGGCACAGATACGCAGTATTTT
CASSLDRGRGTDTQYF
>NA|TRBV5-1|TRBD2|TRBJ2-2
TGCGCCAGCAGCCCTCCCGGGCTAGCGGGAGCCGGGGAGCTGTTTTTT
CASSPPGLAGAGELFF
>NA|TRBV4-1|NA|TRBJ1-1
TGCGCCAGCAGCCAGAGACAGAACACTGAAGCTTTCTTT
CASSQRQNTEAFF
>NA|TRBV7-9|TRBD1|TRBJ2-7
TGTGCCAGCAGCGGACCCGGGACAGGATCCTACGAGCAGTACTTC
CASSGPGTGSYEQYF
>NA|TRBV7-6|TRBD1|TRBJ2-5
TGTGCCGGAAAGACAGGGGGGGAGACCCAGTACTTC
CAGKTGGETQYF
>NA|TRBV2|NA|TRBJ2-7
TGTGCCAGCAGTGAGTACCGAGTGTACGAGCAGTACTTC
CASSEYRVYEQYF
>NA|TRBV5-8|NA|TRBJ1-1
TGTGCCAGCAGCTCTTTCCCGTTGCGGACTGAAGCTTTCTTT
CASSSFPLRTEAFF
>NA|TRBV9|NA|TRBJ1-1
TGTGCCAGCAGGGCAGGGGCCGCGGACGACACTGAAGCTTTCTTT
CASRAGAADDTEAFF
>NA|TRBV6-6|NA|TRBJ1-5
TGTGCCAGCAGTTTGGCCCGAGATCAGCCCCAGCATTTT
CASSLARDQPQHF
>once|TRBV5-6|NA|TRBJ2-7
TGTGCCAGCAGCTTGGCGAGGTACGAGCAGTACTTC
CASSLARYEQYF
>NA|TRBV7-6|TRBD2|TRBJ2-3
TGTGCCAGCAGCCCTAGGACTAGCGGGATATACGGGCTACAGCAGTATTTT
CASSPRTSGIYGLQQYF
>once|TRBV6-5|TRBD1|TRBJ2-7
TGTGCCAGCAGTTTAGGGGGACAGGGGTTCTACGAGCAGTACTTC
CASSLGGQGFYEQYF
>NA|TRBV6-5|TRBD1|TRBJ1-2
TGTGCCAGCAGTTCAAGAAGAAGCAGGGGGGGTGGCTACACCTTC
CASSSRRSRGGGYTF